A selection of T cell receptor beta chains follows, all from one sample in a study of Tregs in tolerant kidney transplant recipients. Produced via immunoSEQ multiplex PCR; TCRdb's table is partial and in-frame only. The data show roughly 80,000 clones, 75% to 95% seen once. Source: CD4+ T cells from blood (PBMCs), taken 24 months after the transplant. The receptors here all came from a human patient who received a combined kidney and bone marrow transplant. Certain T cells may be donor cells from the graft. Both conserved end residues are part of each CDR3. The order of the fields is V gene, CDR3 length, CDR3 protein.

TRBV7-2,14,CASSLGRGAYEQYF
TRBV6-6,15,CASSYAGTKNTEAFF
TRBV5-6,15,CASSPGTGRNYGYTF
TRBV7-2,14,CASSFHQASYGYTF
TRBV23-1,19,CASSQSDSPSGRSVREQYF
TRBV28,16,CASIRYGGYGQETQYF
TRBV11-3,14,CASSLNAGPDTQYF
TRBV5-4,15,CASSFERLAGDEQYF
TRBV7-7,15,CASSALAGGIDTQYF
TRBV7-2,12,CASSSGFYEQYF
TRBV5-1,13,CASSGDAGYGYTF
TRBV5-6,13,CASSLANGGIQYF
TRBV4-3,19,CASSQVLFPFRATNEKLFF
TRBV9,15,CASSEGVTANTEAFF
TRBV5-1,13,CASSLGQGGAQYF
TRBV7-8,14,CASSLFTEHYGYTF
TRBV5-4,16,CASSLGAGTSTDTQYF
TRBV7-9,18,CASSLGATSGRVTDTQYF
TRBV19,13,CASRYRGSTEAFF
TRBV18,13,CASSTGWGQPQHF
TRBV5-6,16,CASSVDRGRANEKLFF
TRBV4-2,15,CASSQGYGDREPQHF
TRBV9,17,CASSVTGTSVDTGELFF
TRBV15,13,CATSRESGYEQYF
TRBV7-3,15,CASSLGTGYSSPLHF
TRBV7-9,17,CASSLGSLAGVTDTQYF
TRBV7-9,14,CASSRGQKNQPQHF
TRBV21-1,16,CASSKSARDSQETQYF
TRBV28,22,CASSLRISLRELRTGRNQPQHF
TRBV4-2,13,CASSQEGGDTQYF
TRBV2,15,CASSSQDRGLSGYTF
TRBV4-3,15,CASSLSLGQDTEAFF
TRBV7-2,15,CASSQSTAYIYEQYF
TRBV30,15,CAWSKLVFGATEAFF
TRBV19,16,CASSIRPSQENQPQHF
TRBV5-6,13,CASSRTGRETQYF
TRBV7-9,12,CASSLAINEQFF
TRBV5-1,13,CASSYGTHNEQFF
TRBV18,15,CASSPREGLQETQYF